The entry below describes one T cell receptor beta chain. TCRdb's table, derived via immunoSEQ multiplex PCR, lists solely in-frame clones and lacks some. The sample contains 210,000 or so clones, 70% to 90% of which appear only once. The data stem from a study of blood T cell repertoires in COVID-19. V was shortened by 7 bases and J by 7 bases, with 10 bases between the two germline ends. CDR3 length: 11 residues. This sequence originates from a woman between 40 and 55 years old who had recovered from COVID-19. V usage is TRBV12-3 or TRBV12-4 and J usage is TRBJ1-1; D is perhaps TRBD1 (6 bases). The sequenced sample was peripheral blood. The CDR3 loop is CASTRGNEAFF. The CDR3 DNA is TGTGCCAGCACCAGGGGTAATGAAGCTTTCTTT.